These T cell receptor beta chains were read from a single sample in a study of response to subunit inactivated influenza vaccine. TCRdb itself ran the RT-PCR reads through MiXCR, one entry per CDR3 protein. The sample lists 710,000 or so distinct CDR3 sequences, around 14% occurring once. The sample was PBMCs from blood, taken approximately 12 days after vaccination. Receptors originate from a man aged 45 to 65 who received an inactivated influenza vaccine. Both conserved end residues are part of each CDR3. A D gene is named only where the DNA matches it firmly. Not every row has a clone size; where given, it reads once, few, many or a size class.

size: NA; V: TRBV28; J: TRBJ1-5; D: NA; DNA: TGTGCCAGCAATAAAAGATCCGGGAGTAGCAATCAGCCCCAGCATTTT; CDR3: CASNKRSGSSNQPQHF
size: few; V: TRBV6-2/TRBV6-3; J: TRBJ1-1; D: NA; DNA: TGTGCCAGCAAGAGCAACACTGAAGCTTTCTTT; CDR3: CASKSNTEAFF
size: few; V: TRBV11-2; J: TRBJ2-1; D: NA; DNA: TGTGCCAGCAGCTCCCAGGCAGGGTTCTATGAGCAGTTCTTC; CDR3: CASSSQAGFYEQFF
size: NA; V: TRBV5-1; J: TRBJ1-1; D: NA; DNA: TGCGCCAGCAGCTTGCCACGGTCCGACAGTAACACTGAAGCTTTCTTT; CDR3: CASSLPRSDSNTEAFF
size: few; V: TRBV20-1; J: TRBJ1-5; D: TRBD1; DNA: TGCAGTGCTAACAGGGGGAGCAATCAGCCCCAGCATTTT; CDR3: CSANRGSNQPQHF
size: NA; V: TRBV4-3; J: TRBJ1-1; D: NA; DNA: TGCGCCAGCAGCCAAGTCTCCAGGGCTGGTTCAAACACTGAAGCTTTCTTT; CDR3: CASSQVSRAGSNTEAFF
size: few; V: TRBV27; J: TRBJ1-6; D: NA; DNA: TGTGCCAGCAGTTTACGCAGGGTGTCCTCACCCCTCCACTTT; CDR3: CASSLRRVSSPLHF
size: many; V: TRBV20-1; J: TRBJ2-7; D: NA; DNA: TGCAGTGCCCCAGTTAACCGTAATTCCTACGAGCAGTACTTC; CDR3: CSAPVNRNSYEQYF
size: NA; V: TRBV11-1; J: TRBJ2-1; D: TRBD2; DNA: TGTGCCAGCGGCGGGGGGGGCACGTACAATGAGCAGTTCTTC; CDR3: CASGGGGTYNEQFF
size: many; V: TRBV5-1; J: TRBJ2-2; D: NA; DNA: TGCGCCAGCAGCGGCGACGGGAACACCGGGGAGCTGTTTTTT; CDR3: CASSGDGNTGELFF